Listed below are T cell receptor beta chains from one sample, sequenced in a study of blood T cell repertoires in COVID-19. Produced via immunoSEQ multiplex PCR; TCRdb's table is partial and in-frame only. The sample comprises approximately 330,000 clones, 70% to 90% of which are singletons, and approximately 4% rests with the top ten. Sequences were obtained from PBMCs or T cells enriched from blood (not recorded which). The receptors originated from a woman aged 40-49 years with acute COVID-19. Both conserved end residues are part of each CDR3. Each record gives: J gene, V gene, clone size, D gene, CDR3 DNA, CDR3 protein. A D gene is named only where the DNA matches it firmly. The size entry is marked missing in some rows and otherwise reads once, few, many or a size class.

J: TRBJ1-1; V: TRBV9; size: .; D: .; DNA: TGTGCCAGCAGCGTGGACAGTGGGAGAAACACTGAAGCTTTCTTT; CDR3: CASSVDSGRNTEAFF
J: TRBJ2-7; V: TRBV11-3; size: .; D: TRBD1; DNA: TGTGCCAGCAGCGCCGGGACAGGCGCTCCTCCCTACGAGCAGTACTTC; CDR3: CASSAGTGAPPYEQYF
J: TRBJ2-2; V: TRBV11-2; size: .; D: .; DNA: TGTGCCAGCAGCTTAGAGAGCCCCGGGGAGCTGTTTTTT; CDR3: CASSLESPGELFF
J: TRBJ1-2; V: TRBV4-3; size: few; D: .; DNA: TGCGCCAGCAGCCAACTGGGGAGGGGGAGCGTTCAGTATGGCTACACCTTC; CDR3: CASSQLGRGSVQYGYTF
J: TRBJ1-4; V: TRBV10-3; size: .; D: TRBD1; DNA: TGTGCCATCAGTGACTTGGGACAGGGAAGACCTAATGAAAAACTGTTTTTT; CDR3: CAISDLGQGRPNEKLFF
J: TRBJ1-5; V: TRBV25-1; size: .; D: TRBD1; DNA: TGTGCCAGCAGTGAGGGACAGCATCAGCCCCAGCATTTT; CDR3: CASSEGQHQPQHF
J: TRBJ1-2; V: TRBV29-1; size: .; D: .; DNA: TGCAGCGTTGCAGAAAGCGGAGGCTACACCTTC; CDR3: CSVAESGGYTF
J: TRBJ1-5; V: TRBV7-2; size: .; D: .; DNA: TGTGCCAGCAGCGCCGACAGAAATCAGCCCCAGCATTTT; CDR3: CASSADRNQPQHF
J: TRBJ2-5; V: TRBV7-2; size: .; D: TRBD2; DNA: TGTGCCAGCAGCCAGGGACTAGCGGGAACCCAAGAGACCCAGTACTTC; CDR3: CASSQGLAGTQETQYF
J: TRBJ2-1; V: TRBV6-5; size: .; D: TRBD2; DNA: TGTGCCAGCAGTTACAGCGGGGTCTACAATGAGCAGTTCTTC; CDR3: CASSYSGVYNEQFF
J: TRBJ1-5; V: TRBV27; size: .; D: .; DNA: TGTGCCAGCAGCAATTTACAGCTTAATCAGCCCCAGCATTTT; CDR3: CASSNLQLNQPQHF
J: TRBJ2-7; V: TRBV11-1; size: .; D: TRBD1; DNA: TGTGCCAGCAGCTCGACGTGGACAGGGTTCGAGCAGTACTTC; CDR3: CASSSTWTGFEQYF
J: TRBJ1-2; V: TRBV19; size: .; D: .; DNA: TGTGCCAGTAGTACTACCCGAGGACAGCGAAGAACTAACTATGGCTACACCTTC; CDR3: CASSTTRGQRRTNYGYTF
J: TRBJ1-1; V: TRBV5-4; size: .; D: .; DNA: TGTGCCAGCAGCCCCAACTCCGACAGAGGCACTGAAGCTTTCTTT; CDR3: CASSPNSDRGTEAFF
J: TRBJ1-5; V: TRBV6-2/TRBV6-3; size: .; D: .; DNA: TGTGCCAGCAGTACCCTGAGGGGGTTGGTTGGCAATCAGCCCCAGCATTTT; CDR3: CASSTLRGLVGNQPQHF
J: TRBJ1-1; V: TRBV7-9; size: .; D: .; DNA: TGTGCCAGCAGCACCCTCGGGGAGAAAGCTGAAGCTTTCTTT; CDR3: CASSTLGEKAEAFF
J: TRBJ1-4; V: TRBV21-1; size: .; D: .; DNA: TGTGCCAGCAGCAGACAAGGGACAGGGAATGAAAAACTGTTTTTT; CDR3: CASSRQGTGNEKLFF
J: TRBJ2-7; V: TRBV28; size: .; D: .; DNA: TGTGCCAGCAGTTTACCGGGGGTGTTGATTTACGAGCAGTACTTC; CDR3: CASSLPGVLIYEQYF
J: TRBJ1-4; V: TRBV19; size: .; D: .; DNA: TGTGCCAGTCACCGGCGCGGGGGGGCTAATGAAAAACTGTTTTTT; CDR3: CASHRRGGANEKLFF
J: TRBJ2-2; V: TRBV7-2; size: .; D: .; DNA: TGTGCCAGCAGCTTAAGGGCGGGATCAGCCACCGGGGAGCTGTTTTTT; CDR3: CASSLRAGSATGELFF
J: TRBJ1-1; V: TRBV28; size: .; D: .; DNA: TGTGCCAGCAGTTTTCCTAGGCCAGGGTGGATCACTGAAGCTTTCTTT; CDR3: CASSFPRPGWITEAFF
J: TRBJ2-7; V: TRBV6-5; size: .; D: .; DNA: TGTGCCAGCAGTTCGTTCAGGGACTCCTACGAGCAGTACTTC; CDR3: CASSSFRDSYEQYF
J: TRBJ1-2; V: TRBV6-2/TRBV6-3; size: .; D: .; DNA: TGTGCCAGCAGTTACTCGGCGGGTTATAACTATGGCTACACCTTC; CDR3: CASSYSAGYNYGYTF
J: TRBJ2-5; V: TRBV6-9; size: .; D: .; DNA: TGTGCCAGCAGTTACGGCGGCAGGGTAGAGACCCAGTACTTC; CDR3: CASSYGGRVETQYF
J: TRBJ1-1; V: TRBV10-3; size: .; D: .; DNA: TGTGCCATCAAGGGGGGGGACACTGAAGCTTTCTTT; CDR3: CAIKGGDTEAFF
J: TRBJ1-4; V: TRBV21-1; size: .; D: .; DNA: TGTGCCAGCAGCAAAGAGGCGGGAGAAAAACTGTTTTTT; CDR3: CASSKEAGEKLFF
J: TRBJ2-7; V: TRBV7-9; size: .; D: TRBD1; DNA: TGTGCCAGCAGCTTAGGACAGGGGCGATACGAGCAGTACTTC; CDR3: CASSLGQGRYEQYF
J: TRBJ1-2; V: TRBV29-1; size: .; D: .; DNA: TGCAGCGTCGCAAAATGGGGAGACTATGGCTACACCTTC; CDR3: CSVAKWGDYGYTF
J: TRBJ2-7; V: TRBV27; size: .; D: TRBD2; DNA: TGTGCCAGCAGTTCCAGCGGGGGTCAGGATGGCTACGAGCAGTACTTC; CDR3: CASSSSGGQDGYEQYF
J: TRBJ2-1; V: TRBV7-2; size: .; D: .; DNA: TGTGCCAGCAGCTCAGCTCACTATGAGCAGTTCTTC; CDR3: CASSSAHYEQFF
J: TRBJ1-4; V: TRBV10-2; size: once; D: .; DNA: TGCGCCAGCAGTGATCCTGCGAGGGCGGGTAATGAAAAACTGTTTTTT; CDR3: CASSDPARAGNEKLFF
J: TRBJ1-5; V: TRBV7-2; size: .; D: .; DNA: TGTGCCAGCAGCTTAAGTGGGTTGGGCAGGAGCAATCAGCCCCAGCATTTT; CDR3: CASSLSGLGRSNQPQHF
J: TRBJ1-5; V: TRBV4-3; size: .; D: .; DNA: TGCGCCAGCAGCCAAGATACAGGGCTCAATCAGCCCCAGCATTTT; CDR3: CASSQDTGLNQPQHF
J: TRBJ1-6; V: TRBV2; size: .; D: .; DNA: TGTGCCAGCAGTGAACTGGCCAGAACTTCACCCCTCCACTTT; CDR3: CASSELARTSPLHF
J: TRBJ1-1; V: TRBV21-1; size: .; D: .; DNA: TGTGCCAGCAGCACCCGGGACAGTCTGAACACTGAAGCTTTCTTT; CDR3: CASSTRDSLNTEAFF
J: TRBJ2-7; V: TRBV18; size: .; D: TRBD1; DNA: TGTGCCAGCTCACCGGGGACAGGGGCCTACGAGCAGTACTTC; CDR3: CASSPGTGAYEQYF
J: TRBJ1-2; V: TRBV6-5; size: .; D: .; DNA: TGTGCCAGCAGTTCAGCAGGGGAAGCCTATGGCTACACCTTC; CDR3: CASSSAGEAYGYTF
J: TRBJ2-7; V: TRBV21-1; size: few; D: .; DNA: TGTGCCAGCAGCCGACAGGGGGCGATCGACGAGCAGTACTTC; CDR3: CASSRQGAIDEQYF
J: TRBJ2-7; V: TRBV27; size: .; D: TRBD1; DNA: TGTGCCAGCAGTTTATGGGTGGGGGACAGGGGGTACAACGAGCAGTACTTC; CDR3: CASSLWVGDRGYNEQYF
J: TRBJ2-7; V: TRBV9; size: .; D: .; DNA: TGTGCCAGCAGCCCGCACCCTAGCGAGTGGGGCGAGCAGTACTTC; CDR3: CASSPHPSEWGEQYF
J: TRBJ1-1; V: TRBV7-9; size: .; D: .; DNA: TGTGCCAGCAGCTATAAGACAGCGAACACTGAAGCTTTCTTT; CDR3: CASSYKTANTEAFF
J: TRBJ1-1; V: TRBV4-2; size: .; D: TRBD1; DNA: TGTGCCAGCAGCCAAGAAAAGGGGACCGGGACAGGTGAAGCTTTCTTT; CDR3: CASSQEKGTGTGEAFF
J: TRBJ2-7; V: TRBV6-6; size: .; D: .; DNA: TGTGCCAGCAGTCAGCAACCTGTTCATATAGGGGGAAAGTTTCCCTCTCCTTACGAGCAGTACTTC; CDR3: CASSQQPVHIGGKFPSPYEQYF
J: TRBJ1-2; V: TRBV18; size: .; D: .; DNA: TGTGCCAGCTCACCGGACATTAACTATGGCTACACCTTC; CDR3: CASSPDINYGYTF
J: TRBJ1-5; V: TRBV7-8; size: .; D: .; DNA: TGTGCCAGCAGCTTTAGGGGTCCGCAGGGCGGTAATCAGCCCCAGCATTTT; CDR3: CASSFRGPQGGNQPQHF
J: TRBJ2-1; V: TRBV3-1/TRBV3-2; size: .; D: .; DNA: TGTGCCAGCAGCCAATCGAGCGCGAGGAATGAGCAGTTCTTC; CDR3: CASSQSSARNEQFF
J: TRBJ1-1; V: TRBV5-5; size: .; D: .; DNA: TGTGCCAGCAGCTCCACCACGGGGAGGGACGAAGCTTTCTTT; CDR3: CASSSTTGRDEAFF
J: TRBJ2-1; V: TRBV7-9; size: .; D: TRBD2; DNA: TGTGCCAGCAGCCCCCTACCGTCTAGCGGGGGGTACAATGAGCAGTTCTTC; CDR3: CASSPLPSSGGYNEQFF
J: TRBJ2-5; V: TRBV7-3; size: .; D: .; DNA: TGTGCCAGCAGCCCTAAGGCAGGGCAACAAGAGACCCAGTACTTC; CDR3: CASSPKAGQQETQYF